This T cell receptor (beta chain) is from a study of cytomegalovirus exposure and HLA in healthy donors. Primers: 60 Vbeta forward and 13 Jbeta reverse. Generated by immunoSEQ multiplex PCR, the TCRdb table keeps only in-frame clones and is missing some. The data show 200,000 to 300,000 clones, with around 80% seen just once and approximately 0.47% held by the top ten. CDR3 length: 13 residues. The germline V gene encodes CDR1 MNHEY and CDR2 SVGAGI. Trimming cost V 0 bases and J 4 bases, with 6 bases left between them. Whole-study findings and limits: Presence/absence analyses took donor sequencing depth as roughly uniform. There were some public TCRs occurring in many donors, but most TCR sequences were rare. Within a later analysis, the majority of CMV-associated TCR beta chains appeared HLA-restricted.

Concerning this clone itself: What it recognizes is unknown.

The sequence came from a boy between 10 and 17 years old in good health and CMV-seronegative. The V and J genes are TRBV6-5 and TRBJ1-2, with TRBD1 as a possible D gene (5 bases). Material for sequencing was PBMCs. The CDR3 bases are TGTGCCAGCAGTTACTCAAGGGGCTATGGCTACACCTTC. This gives the protein CASSYSRGYGYTF.